These T cell receptor beta chains were read from a single sample in a study of immune heterogeneity within non-small cell lung tumors. TCRdb processed the multiplex PCR reads anew with MiXCR; each CDR3 protein has one entry. This repertoire shows around 4,000 distinct CDR3 sequences, around 30% found once; its top ten account for approximately 13%. Sequencing input: lung tumor tissue. Receptors were obtained from a man aged 55 to 70 with non-small cell lung cancer. CDR3s include the opening cysteine and the closing phenylalanine or tryptophan. Fields, in order: D gene, J gene, V gene, clone size, CDR3 protein, CDR3 DNA. D genes are given only for firm matches. For some rows the clone size is stated as once, few or many, or as a class when expanded; others skip it.

>-|TRBJ1-2|TRBV6-5|medium-sized
CASSYSMRGNGYTF
TGTGCCAGCAGTTACTCGATGAGGGGAAATGGCTACACCTTC
>-|TRBJ1-2|TRBV20-1|few
CSARASYGYTF
TGCAGTGCTAGAGCCAGCTATGGCTACACCTTC
>-|TRBJ2-7|TRBV7-2|medium-sized
CASSLAQGAAQQYF
TGTGCCAGCAGCTTAGCACAGGGAGCCGCACAGCAGTACTTC
>TRBD2|TRBJ2-1|TRBV20-1|medium-sized
CSAGLADYNEQFF
TGCAGTGCAGGACTAGCGGACTACAATGAGCAGTTCTTC
>TRBD1|TRBJ1-1|TRBV12-5|medium-sized
CASGDRENTEAFF
TGTGCTAGTGGGGACAGGGAGAACACTGAAGCTTTCTTT
>-|TRBJ1-5|TRBV6-2/TRBV6-3|-
CASQKANQPQHF
TGTGCCAGCCAAAAGGCGAATCAGCCCCAGCATTTT
>-|TRBJ2-2|TRBV18|medium-sized
CASSPQTANTGELFF
TGTGCCAGCTCACCACAAACAGCTAACACCGGGGAGCTGTTTTTT
>-|TRBJ2-7|TRBV7-9|-
CASSLAQAGSTMEQYF
TGTGCCAGCAGCTTAGCCCAGGCGGGGTCCACAATGGAGCAGTACTTC
>-|TRBJ2-1|TRBV10-1|medium-sized
CASRPRTADNEQFF
TGCGCCAGCAGACCCCGGACAGCGGACAATGAGCAGTTCTTC
>-|TRBJ2-7|TRBV20-1|medium-sized
CSARASYEQYF
TGCAGTGCTAGAGCCTCCTACGAGCAGTACTTC
>TRBD1|TRBJ1-1|TRBV12-3/TRBV12-4|medium-sized
CASSQGARGTEAFF
TGTGCCAGCAGTCAGGGGGCCCGGGGCACTGAAGCTTTCTTT
>-|TRBJ1-5|TRBV2|medium-sized
CASSEPDSNQPQHF
TGTGCCAGCAGCGAACCAGATAGCAATCAGCCCCAGCATTTT
>-|TRBJ2-6|TRBV19|medium-sized
CASSPTFSGANVLTF
TGTGCCAGTAGTCCCACTTTCTCTGGGGCCAACGTCCTGACTTTC
>TRBD1|TRBJ1-2|TRBV7-9|few
CASSPLAGQVSPNYGYTF
TGTGCCAGCAGCCCCCTCGCGGGACAGGTCTCCCCGAACTATGGCTACACCTTC
>-|TRBJ1-2|TRBV6-2/TRBV6-3|medium-sized
CASSYSGYSGYTF
TGTGCCAGCAGTTACTCAGGGTACTCTGGCTACACCTTC
>-|TRBJ1-4|TRBV6-1|-
CASSSDSIWREKLFF
TGTGCCAGCAGCTCCGACAGCATCTGGAGGGAAAAACTGTTTTTT
>-|TRBJ2-1|TRBV19|-
CASSTGLTNEQFF
TGTGCCAGTAGTACAGGGTTAACCAATGAGCAGTTCTTC
>-|TRBJ2-1|TRBV4-3|medium-sized
CASSSQMVSLREQFF
TGCGCCAGCAGCTCCCAAATGGTCTCTCTGCGTGAGCAGTTCTTC
>-|TRBJ2-3|TRBV6-1|few
CASKAAKSLSDTQYF
TGTGCCAGCAAAGCAGCGAAGTCCCTCTCAGATACGCAGTATTTT
>-|TRBJ1-1|TRBV29-1|medium-sized
CSVDNTEAFF
TGCAGCGTGGATAACACTGAAGCTTTCTTT